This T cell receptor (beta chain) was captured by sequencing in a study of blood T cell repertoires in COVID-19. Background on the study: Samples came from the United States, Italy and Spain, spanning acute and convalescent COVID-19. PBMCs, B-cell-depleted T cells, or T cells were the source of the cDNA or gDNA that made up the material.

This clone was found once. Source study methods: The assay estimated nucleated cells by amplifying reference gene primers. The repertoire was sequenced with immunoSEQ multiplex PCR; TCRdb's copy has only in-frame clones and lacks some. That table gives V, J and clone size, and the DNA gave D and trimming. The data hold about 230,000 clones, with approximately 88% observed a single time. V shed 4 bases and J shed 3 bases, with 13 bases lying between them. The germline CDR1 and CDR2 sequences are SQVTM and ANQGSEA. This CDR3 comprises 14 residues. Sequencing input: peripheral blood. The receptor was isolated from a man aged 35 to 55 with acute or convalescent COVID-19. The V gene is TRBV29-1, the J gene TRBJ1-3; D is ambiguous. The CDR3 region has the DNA TGCAGCGTTGTTCTGGGAGCGGTTGGAAACACCATATATTTT. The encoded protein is CSVVLGAVGNTIYF. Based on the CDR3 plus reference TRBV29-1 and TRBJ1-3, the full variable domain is SAVISQKPSRDICQRGTSLTIQCQVDSQVTMMFWYRQQPGQSLTLIATANQGSEATYESGFVIDKFPISRPNLTFSTLTVSNMSPEDSSIYLCSVVLGAVGNTIYFGEGSWLTVV.